This passage covers 29 T cell receptor beta chains from one sample sequenced in a study of T cell responses to AZD1222 COVID-19 vaccine. Produced via immunoSEQ multiplex PCR; TCRdb's table is partial and in-frame only. The sample has some 110,000 clones, just under 95% seen once. The sample here was peripheral blood, taken on day 0 of AZD1222 vaccination. The source is an adult in good health.

The chain couples TRBV7-9 to TRBJ1-3, with D uncertain. Germline lookup yields CDR1 SEHNR and CDR2 FQNEAQ (reference sequence). This CDR3 spans 12 amino acids. V was cut by 2 bases and J by 3 bases, with 2 bases left in between. CDR3 sequence reads: CASSLNGNTIYF. The CDR3 DNA reads TGTGCCAGCAGCTTAAATGGAAACACCATATATTTT. Full variable domain (rest looked up from reference TRBV7-9 and TRBJ1-3): DTGVSQNPRHKITKRGQNVTFRCDPISEHNRLYWYRQTLGQGPEFLTYFQNEAQLEKSRLLSDRFSAERPKGSFSTLEIQRTEQGDSAMYLCASSLNGNTIYFGEGSWLTVV.

CDR3 region: CASSEARTPTQSYGYTF. CDR3 DNA sequence: TGTGCCAGCAGTGAAGCCAGAACTCCGACTCAATCCTATGGCTACACCTTC. The V call is TRBV6-1, the J call TRBJ1-2; D remains unclear. Between the trimmed V and J ends, which lost 0 bases and 4 bases, there was a span of 18 bases. The CDR3 consists of 17 residues. Germline-derived CDR1 and CDR2 are MNHNS and SASEGT.

This chain connects TRBV18 to TRBJ1-1; D not resolved. The CDR3 sequence is 15 residues long. V lost 3 bases to trimming and J lost 4 bases, with 15 bases between them. Germline V gives CDR1 KGHSH, CDR2 LQKENI. The CDR3 sequence is CASSPEPSGFTEAFF. The CDR3 DNA follows: TGTGCCAGCTCACCTGAGCCCTCGGGCTTCACTGAAGCTTTCTTT.

The genes are TRBV19 and TRBJ2-2, with 8 bases lining up with TRBD1. Germline V CDR1 and CDR2: LNHDA, SQIVND (reference sequence). The J segment lost 4 bases and the V segment lost 5 bases, leaving 9 bases of the junction unmatched. CDR3 length equals 16 residues. As DNA, the CDR3 is TGTGCCAGTAGTGCGGGGACAGGTATCGGCACCGGGGAGCTGTTTTTT. It translates to CASSAGTGIGTGELFF.

This clone was seen only once. The V and J genes are TRBV19 and TRBJ1-5; 9 nucleotides match TRBD1. The CDR3 has 12 amino acids. Germline CDR1 reads LNHDA; CDR2 reads SQIVND (reference sequence). V gave up 10 bases and J gave up 7 bases; unmatched junction bases: 5. The CDR3 DNA is TGTGCCACCGGACAGGGGAACCAGCCCCAGCATTTT. Protein sequence: CATGQGNQPQHF.

This rearrangement joins TRBV5-1 to TRBJ2-1, with a tentative D call TRBD2 (6 bases). Deletions cut 0 bases from V and 8 bases from J, with 18 bases between. Germline V gene sequence: CDR1 SGHRS, CDR2 YFSETQ. This CDR3 has 16 amino acids. The CDR3 spells CASSLARLVGGDEQFF. CDR3 bases: TGCGCCAGCAGCTTGGCTAGACTAGTCGGTGGGGATGAGCAGTTCTTC.

The chain uses TRBV5-8 and TRBJ2-1; 14 nucleotides match TRBD2. This CDR3 has 16 residues. The V and J ends lost 2 bases and 5 bases, in that order; junction bases with no gene match: 3. Germline lookup yields CDR1 SGHTS and CDR2 YDEGEE. CDR3 bases: TGTGCCAGCAGCTTAGGACTAGCGGGAGGACACAATGAGCAGTTCTTC. It yields the protein CASSLGLAGGHNEQFF.

This sequence joins TRBV6-1 and TRBJ2-5; tentatively, D is TRBD1 (5 bases). Trimming took off 2 bases at V and 1 base at J, with 8 bases between the two ends. Germline V lookup: CDR1 MNHNS, CDR2 SASEGT. The CDR3 extends over 14 amino acids. The CDR3 DNA is TGTGCCAGCAGTGAAAGCAGGGCCCAAGAGACCCAGTACTTC. It codes for CASSESRAQETQYF.

J is TRBJ1-1 and V is TRBV3-1 (or the pseudogene TRBV3-2); tentative D call: TRBD1 (5 bases). The germline gives CDR1 LGHDT, CDR2 YNNKEL (reference sequence). Trimming pared 3 bases from V and 3 bases from J, leaving 8 bases between. The CDR3 sequence is 13 residues long. The CDR3 DNA reads as TGTGCCAGCAGCCACCTGACAGACACTGAAGCTTTCTTT. Translating it yields CASSHLTDTEAFF.

This chain connects TRBV28 to TRBJ1-6, with D uncertain. V was shortened by 0 bases and J by 5 bases, with 11 bases between the two germline ends. CDR3 size: 16 residues. The V gene's germline CDR1 is MDHEN and CDR2 SYDVKM. The CDR3 coding sequence is TGTGCCAGCAGTTTATGGCCATCAGTTAATAATTCACCCCTCCACTTT. Its translation: CASSLWPSVNNSPLHF.

This clone appeared once. The chain couples TRBV3-1 (or the pseudogene TRBV3-2) to TRBJ2-7, with 10 positions matching TRBD1. The CDR3 contains 15 residues. Germline CDR1 is LGHDT and CDR2 is YNNKEL (reference sequence). The V segment lost 3 bases and the J segment 2 bases; nucleotides outside the gene matches: 4. The CDR3 loop reads CASSHTGQGAYEQYF. The CDR3 DNA reads as TGTGCCAGCAGCCACACAGGACAGGGGGCCTACGAGCAGTACTTC.

This clone was counted once. The chain combines TRBV9 with TRBJ1-3; D is unresolved. Germline assignment: CDR1 SGDLS and CDR2 YYNGEE. V lost 3 bases and J 0 bases, leaving 7 bases between the germline ends. This CDR3 comprises 14 residues. The CDR3 here is CASSAGLSGNTIYF. The CDR3 bases are TGTGCCAGCAGCGCAGGCCTCTCTGGAAACACCATATATTTT.

This clone was recorded only once. CDR3: CASSLEARGQNYGYTF. The CDR3 coding sequence is TGTGCCAGCAGCTTAGAGGCAAGGGGGCAGAACTATGGCTACACCTTC. The chain joins TRBV7-8 to TRBJ1-2; TRBD1 matches at 7 bases. This CDR3 contains 16 residues. Germline V lookup: CDR1 SGHVS, CDR2 FQNEAQ. Trimming took 1 base from V and 2 from J; bases not matched to a gene: 7.

The chain links TRBV25-1 to TRBJ1-2; tentatively, D is TRBD1 (5 bases). Germline assignment: CDR1 MGHDK and CDR2 SYGVNS. Trimming removed 5 bases at V and 8 bases at J, with 12 bases between. The CDR3 extends over 12 amino acids. This CDR3 is CASSYVGAGYTF. The DNA of the CDR3 is TGTGCCAGCAGTTATGTAGGGGCAGGCTACACCTTC.

The chain employs TRBV25-1 and TRBJ1-2; maybe TRBD1 (6 bases). V dropped 3 bases and J dropped 4 bases, with 18 bases sitting between them. In germline, CDR1 is MGHDK, CDR2 SYGVNS. The CDR3 length is 16 residues. CDR3 DNA: TGTGCCAGCAGTGATCCTCAAACGGGACAAGTCTATGGCTACACCTTC. Protein sequence: CASSDPQTGQVYGYTF.

The rearrangement links TRBV29-1 to TRBJ2-2, with D perhaps TRBD2 (5 bases). Per germline, CDR1 SQVTM and CDR2 ANQGSEA. CDR3 length: 13 residues. The germline V and J ends were trimmed by 6 bases and 0 bases, with 8 bases remaining between them. The CDR3 sequence: CSVLDTNTGELFF. The DNA of the CDR3 is TGCAGCGTACTAGATACGAACACCGGGGAGCTGTTTTTT.

The rearrangement links TRBV27 to TRBJ2-7, with a weak D call TRBD1 (6 bases). Trimming shortened V by 6 bases and J by 0 bases, and 12 bases separated the two germline ends. Per germline, CDR1 MNHEY and CDR2 SMNVEV (reference sequence). The length of the CDR3 is 14 residues. CDR3 DNA: TGTGCCAGCAGCTGGGGGCAAAACTCCTACGAGCAGTACTTC. Translation: CASSWGQNSYEQYF.

V is TRBV2 and J is TRBJ1-1; no clear D. V was clipped by 7 bases and J by 1 base, with 13 bases between them. Germline CDR1 SNHLY, CDR2 FYNNEI. The CDR3 covers 14 residues. The CDR3 bases are TGTGCCAGCACCCTACAGACACAGAACACTGAAGCTTTCTTT. Protein: CASTLQTQNTEAFF. The entire variable domain, with the rest obtained from reference TRBV2 and TRBJ1-1, is as follows: EPEVTQTPSHQVTQMGQEVILRCVPISNHLYFYWYRQILGQKVEFLVSFYNNEISEKSEIFDDQFSVERPDGSNFTLKIRSTKLEDSAMYFCASTLQTQNTEAFFGQGTRLTVV.

This chain links TRBV5-1 with TRBJ2-7; D possibly matches TRBD1 or TRBD2 (6 bases each). The length of the CDR3 is 18 residues. V lost 4 bases and J 2 bases, leaving 25 bases between the germline ends. Per the germline V gene, CDR1 is SGHRS and CDR2 is YFSETQ. Here the CDR3 DNA reads TGCGCCAGCAGCCCAAAGGGGGGTAATTCAGGAGACGCCTACGAGCAGTACTTC. As protein: CASSPKGGNSGDAYEQYF.

This clone is medium-sized by share. CDR3 in DNA: TGCAGTGCTAGCTCAGGGAACGAGCAGTACTTC. Amino acid sequence: CSASSGNEQYF. The chain couples TRBV20-1 to TRBJ2-7, with TRBD1 as a possible D gene (5 bases). This CDR3 comprises 11 residues. From germline, CDR1 is DFQATT and CDR2 SNEGSKA (reference sequence). The V and J ends lost 3 bases and 5 bases respectively, with 8 bases between them.

The genes are TRBV3-1 (or the pseudogene TRBV3-2) and TRBJ2-2, with D maybe TRBD1 (6 bases). Trimming pared 3 bases from V and 5 bases from J, leaving 10 bases between. The germline gives CDR1 LGHDT, CDR2 YNNKEL (reference sequence). The length of the CDR3 is 14 residues. In DNA form, the CDR3 reads TGTGCCAGCAGCCACCTCGGACAGACCGGGGAGCTGTTTTTT. Protein sequence: CASSHLGQTGELFF.

The rearrangement joins TRBV10-3 to TRBJ1-3; D might be TRBD1 (5 bases). Trimming took 3 bases from V and 0 from J, leaving 9 bases between them. The CDR3 covers 15 residues. From germline, CDR1 is ENHRY and CDR2 SYGVKD. The CDR3 DNA reads as TGTGCCATCAGTGATGGGGGAAACTCTGGAAACACCATATATTTT. This translates into CAISDGGNSGNTIYF.

V is TRBV4-1 and J is TRBJ2-7, with no clear D. The V end lost 4 bases, the J end lost 0 bases, and 10 bases lay between the germline ends. Germline V gene lookup returns CDR1 MGHRA and CDR2 YSYEKL. The CDR3 contains 14 residues. CDR3 nucleotide sequence: TGCGCCAGCAGCCGAGAAAGGAGCTCCTACGAGCAGTACTTC. Protein: CASSRERSSYEQYF.

The genes are TRBV27 and TRBJ1-6; D is perhaps TRBD1 (6 bases). There are 15 residues in the CDR3. Between the trimmed V and J ends, which lost 4 bases and 9 bases, there was a span of 16 bases. Germline CDR1 reads MNHEY; CDR2 reads SMNVEV (reference sequence). CDR3 in DNA: TGTGCCAGCAGTTCGCTAAACAGGGAGGGTTCACCCCTCCACTTT. It translates to CASSSLNREGSPLHF.

The chain uses TRBV28 and TRBJ1-4, with 8 bases lining up with TRBD1. CDR1 is MDHEN and CDR2 is SYDVKM in the germline V gene. The CDR3 loop spans 15 amino acids. The J segment lost 7 bases and the V segment lost 3 bases, leaving 7 bases of the junction unmatched. The CDR3 nucleotides are TGTGCCAGCAGTTTCCCTACAGGGGGTGCTGAAAAACTGTTTTTT. It encodes CASSFPTGGAEKLFF.

This clone was seen a single time. CDR3 DNA sequence: TGTGCCAGCAGAAGTGGTGGAAACACCATATATTTT. It codes for CASRSGGNTIYF. The rearrangement joins TRBV28 to TRBJ1-3, with D hard to call. The ends were cut back, 6 bases at V and 3 bases at J, with 6 bases in the middle. Germline assignment: CDR1 MDHEN and CDR2 SYDVKM. This CDR3 region has 12 residues.

The chain couples TRBV14 to TRBJ2-1; TRBD2 matches 9 bases. J was trimmed by 1 base and V by 6 bases; bases with no gene match: 7. CDR1 is SGHDN, CDR2 FVKESK, per germline. The CDR3 totals 16 residues. CDR3 amino acids: CASREAGGSSYNEQFF. The CDR3, as DNA: TGTGCCAGCAGGGAAGCGGGAGGATCGTCCTACAATGAGCAGTTCTTC.

The chain uses TRBV7-9 and TRBJ2-1, with a weak D call TRBD2 (6 bases). With 5 bases removed from V and 5 bases from J, the gap between germline ends came to 16 bases. The CDR3 contains 15 residues. Germline values: CDR1 SEHNR, CDR2 FQNEAQ (reference sequence). The CDR3: CASSHRTKTNNEQFF. The DNA of the CDR3 is TGTGCCAGCAGCCACAGGACTAAAACAAACAATGAGCAGTTCTTC.

Remarks on this clone: Different DNA sequences within this sample yield the same CDR3. The chain employs TRBV27 and TRBJ1-3; possibly TRBD1 for D (5 bases). The CDR3 has 14 residues. Germline V lookup: CDR1 MNHEY, CDR2 SMNVEV (reference sequence). With 2 bases removed from V and 4 bases from J, the gap between germline ends came to 9 bases. CDR3 bases: TGTGCCAGCAGTTTAAGGGGTTCAGGAAACACCATATATTTT. It translates to CASSLRGSGNTIYF.